The entry that follows covers one T cell receptor beta chain sequence. Its cognate antigen is unknown. The record originates from a study of T-cell reconstitution after alpha-beta-depleted transplantation in children. Study results and limitations: It was newly produced T cells that mostly accounted for T-cell counts and diversity one year after transplant.

CDR1 is ENHRY and CDR2 is SYGVKD in the germline V gene. V trimming: 11 bases; J trimming: 7 bases; junction bases outside the gene matches: 9. This CDR3 spans 15 amino acids. Researchers prepared the TCRbeta library using unique molecular identifiers, the study reports. Using its own MiXCR run on the PCR reads, TCRdb lists one record per CDR3 protein. The sample includes about 510,000 distinct CDR3 sequences, 9.5% to 12% of them seen just once. V usage is TRBV10-3 and J usage is TRBJ2-1, with TRBD2 identical over 15 bases. The source material was PBMCs, mostly from graft donor cells, sampled 180 days after TCRalphabeta/CD19-depleted stem cell transplant. This TCR came from a female patient between 2 and 15 years old who had a stem cell transplant for aplastic anemia, so the T cells may come from the graft donor. This chain's CDR3 is CASGLAGGPMNEQFF. The DNA for the CDR3 is TGTGCCTCCGGACTAGCGGGAGGGCCTATGAATGAGCAGTTCTTC.